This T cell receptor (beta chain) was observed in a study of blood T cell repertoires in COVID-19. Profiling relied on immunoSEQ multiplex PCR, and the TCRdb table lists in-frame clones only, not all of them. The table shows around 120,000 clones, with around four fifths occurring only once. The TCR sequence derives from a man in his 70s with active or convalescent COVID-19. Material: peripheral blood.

CDR3 region: CASRSGPRQGPDTQYF. CDR3 coding DNA: TGTGCCAGCAGAAGCGGGCCGCGACAGGGCCCAGATACGCAGTATTTT. The rearrangement joins TRBV27 to TRBJ2-3; weak D call: TRBD1 (7 bases). The CDR3 is 16 amino acids. Per the germline V gene, CDR1 is MNHEY and CDR2 is SMNVEV (reference sequence). Trimming pared 6 bases from V and 4 bases from J, leaving 20 bases between.